A single sample is the source of the 14 T cell receptor beta chains below, sequenced in a study of blood T cell repertoires in COVID-19. Repertoires were generated with immunoSEQ multiplex PCR, while TCRdb's copy carries only in-frame clones and drops some. The sample shows 200,000 to 250,000 clones, 87% of them seen only once. Sequenced sample: PBMCs or T cells enriched from blood (not recorded which). These receptors all come from a man younger than 40 who had recovered from COVID-19.

The V and J genes are TRBV19 and TRBJ2-5; 11 nucleotides line up with TRBD2. The length of the CDR3 is 16 residues. With 6 bases clipped from V and 0 bases from J, the junction kept 6 bases outside the gene matches. CDR1 and CDR2 (germline): LNHDA, SQIVND (reference sequence). The CDR3 loop reads CASRGPGLADQETQYF. The CDR3 nucleotides are TGTGCCAGTAGGGGACCGGGACTAGCGGACCAAGAGACCCAGTACTTC.

The chain is built from TRBV20-1 and TRBJ2-7; TRBD2 aligns across 9 bases. The CDR3 contains 15 residues. Per germline, CDR1 DFQATT and CDR2 SNEGSKA (reference sequence). V trimming: 3 bases; J trimming: 0 bases; junction bases outside the gene matches: 6. The CDR3 is CSASSPSGASYEQYF. The CDR3 DNA is TGCAGTGCTAGTTCGCCTAGCGGGGCCTCCTACGAGCAGTACTTC.

The CDR3 sequence: CASSSTGIGQPQHF. The CDR3 DNA follows: TGCGCCAGCTCTAGTACAGGGATCGGTCAGCCCCAGCATTTT. The V and J genes are TRBV5-1 and TRBJ1-5; TRBD1 might be the D (6 bases). CDR1 and CDR2 (germline): SGHRS, YFSETQ. The CDR3 covers 14 residues. Deletions cut 7 bases from V and 6 bases from J, with 17 bases between.

V usage is TRBV7-2 and J usage is TRBJ1-2; D gene ambiguous. CDR3 length equals 14 residues. The germline CDR1 and CDR2 sequences are SGHTA and FQGNSA. V lost 3 bases to trimming and J lost 1 base, with 9 bases between them. The DNA for the CDR3 is TGTGCCAGCAGCTTCGGTGGGAGTAACTATGGCTACACCTTC. This translates into CASSFGGSNYGYTF.

The V gene is TRBV7-9, the J gene TRBJ2-7; D remains unclear. Germline-derived CDR1 and CDR2 are SEHNR and FQNEAQ (reference sequence). The V end was cut by 5 bases, the J end by 4 bases, with 15 bases between. The CDR3 is made up of 14 amino acids. CDR3 bases: TGTGCCAGCAGCCCTGGGCCGAGAACGTACGAGCAGTACTTC. Translation: CASSPGPRTYEQYF.

The rearrangement uses TRBV2 and TRBJ2-7, with TRBD1 matching over 9 bases. The CDR3 is 13 residues long. The V gene end was trimmed by 8 bases and the J gene end by 6 bases; junction bases not matched to a gene: 8. Germline values: CDR1 SNHLY, CDR2 FYNNEI. The CDR3 nucleotides read TGTGCCAGCGGGGTGGACAGGGGAGGCGAGCAGTACTTC. It yields the protein CASGVDRGGEQYF.

V and J are TRBV6-4 and TRBJ1-3, with 7 bases lining up with TRBD1. Germline lookup yields CDR1 MRHNA and CDR2 SNTAGT. This CDR3 comprises 16 residues. Germline trimming cut 6 bases from V and 3 bases from J; bases unmatched to any gene: 11. The chain's CDR3 is CASRIPDRVYGNTIYF. The DNA of the CDR3 is TGTGCCAGCAGAATCCCCGACAGGGTTTATGGAAACACCATATATTTT.

The V and J genes are TRBV5-6 and TRBJ1-3; TRBD1 might be the D (5 bases). Germline assignment: CDR1 SGHDT and CDR2 YYEEEE. The CDR3 sequence is 15 residues long. V lost 2 bases and J lost 0, with 9 bases in between. Here the CDR3 DNA reads TGTGCCAGCAGCTTTCGGACAAGCTCTGGAAACACCATATATTTT. It codes for CASSFRTSSGNTIYF.

The chain employs TRBV27 and TRBJ2-3; a possible D gene is TRBD2 (6 bases). The germline V and J ends were trimmed by 1 base and 1 base, with 12 bases remaining between them. The CDR3 has 16 residues. Germline CDR1 and CDR2: MNHEY and SMNVEV (reference sequence). Here the CDR3 DNA reads TGTGCCAGCAGTTTATGGGGTGGAGGGGGCACAGATACGCAGTATTTT. Translating gives CASSLWGGGGTDTQYF.

The chain links TRBV7-9 to TRBJ1-5; D may be TRBD1 (6 bases). This CDR3 has 14 amino acids. The germline CDR1 and CDR2 sequences are SEHNR and FQNEAQ (reference sequence). Trimming removed 4 bases from V and 3 bases from J, with 10 bases in between. The CDR3 DNA sequence: TGTGCCAGCAGCTCGGGGACACCCAATCAGCCCCAGCATTTT. Protein: CASSSGTPNQPQHF.

The chain uses TRBV30 and TRBJ1-6; no clear D gene. With 4 bases removed from V and 0 bases from J, the gap between germline ends came to 19 bases. The CDR3 runs to 18 residues. CDR1 and CDR2 from the germline V gene are GTSNPN and SVGIG (reference sequence). The CDR3 spells CAWNTRWDSSSYNSPLHF. In nucleotides, the CDR3 is TGTGCCTGGAACACTAGGTGGGATTCGAGCTCCTATAATTCACCCCTCCACTTT. The full variable domain, completed using reference TRBV30 and TRBJ1-6, is SQTIHQWPATLVQPVGSPLSLECTVEGTSNPNLYWYRQAAGRGLQLLFYSVGIGQISSEVPQNLSASRPQDRQFILSSKKLLLSDSGFYLCAWNTRWDSSSYNSPLHFGNGTRLTVT.

This sequence joins TRBV7-9 and TRBJ1-4, with 9 bases lining up with TRBD1. V dropped 4 bases and J dropped 7; count of bases not matched to a gene: 7. This CDR3 region has 15 residues. Germline V lookup: CDR1 SEHNR, CDR2 FQNEAQ (reference sequence). CDR3 amino acids: CASSWWTGAGEKLFF. The CDR3 region has the DNA TGTGCCAGCAGCTGGTGGACAGGGGCGGGTGAAAAACTGTTTTTT.

This sequence joins TRBV10-2 and TRBJ1-2; D not resolved. Trimming left V 3 bases short and J 8 bases short, with 16 bases between. The CDR3 is made up of 14 amino acids. CDR1 is WSHSY and CDR2 is SAAADI in the germline V gene. The CDR3 here is CASSDGPPSGGYTF. In nucleotides, the CDR3 is TGCGCCAGCAGTGATGGGCCCCCTTCGGGAGGCTACACCTTC.

This clone was found a few times. This chain uses TRBV28 with TRBJ1-2; 7 bases line up with TRBD1. Per the germline V gene, CDR1 is MDHEN and CDR2 is SYDVKM. V was pared by 5 bases and J by 4 bases, with 10 bases of the junction left unmatched. The CDR3 runs 15 residues. The CDR3 region is CASSTGDGVGYGYTF. In nucleotides, the CDR3 is TGTGCCAGCAGTACAGGGGACGGGGTAGGCTATGGCTACACCTTC.